The 8 T cell receptor beta chains given below trace back to one sample, sequenced in a study of T-cell memory formation after mild COVID-19. Via MiXCR, TCRdb re-called the 5' RACE reads, giving one row per CDR3 protein. This sample has about 310,000 distinct CDR3 sequences, with around 15% found just once. Source material: PBMCs or a T cell subset sorted from them (not recorded which). The receptors originated from a man between 18 and 35 years old who had mild COVID-19 (a few samples of this study predate the infection). Cell type and time point are not known.

This clonotype was seen only a few times. The chain is built from TRBV7-9 and TRBJ1-1, with D hard to call. Trimming removed 7 bases at V and 0 bases at J, with 6 bases between. CDR1 and CDR2 (germline): SEHNR, FQNEAQ (reference sequence). This CDR3 has 12 amino acids. The chain's CDR3 is CASIELNTEAFF. In DNA, the CDR3 is TGTGCCAGCATTGAACTGAACACTGAAGCTTTCTTT. Together with reference TRBV7-9 and TRBJ1-1, the CDR3 gives the full variable domain: DTGVSQNPRHKITKRGQNVTFRCDPISEHNRLYWYRQTLGQGPEFLTYFQNEAQLEKSRLLSDRFSAERPKGSFSTLEIQRTEQGDSAMYLCASIELNTEAFFGQGTRLTVV.

V usage is TRBV11-3 and J usage is TRBJ2-1, with D unresolved. The V gene lost 1 base and the J gene lost 8 bases, with 12 bases spanning the gap. The CDR3 has 14 residues. Germline CDR1 reads SGHNT; CDR2 reads YENEEA. The CDR3 DNA reads as TGTGCCAGCAGCTTAGGTGGTAGGACCTATGAGCAGTTCTTC. Its translation is CASSLGGRTYEQFF.

This clonotype was observed a handful of times. The chain has TRBV12-3 or TRBV12-4 and TRBJ2-1; TRBD2 aligns across 12 bases. CDR3 length: 17 residues. V lost 1 base and J lost 1; bases outside the gene matches: 2. As DNA, the CDR3 is TGTGCCAGCAGTTTAGGGACTAGCGGGGAATCCTACAATGAGCAGTTCTTC. It yields the protein CASSLGTSGESYNEQFF.

A few counts support this clonotype. The gene calls are TRBV28 and TRBJ1-5; TRBD1 aligns across 9 bases. The V segment lost 6 bases and the J segment 6 bases; nucleotides outside the gene matches: 12. This CDR3 has 16 amino acids. Germline loops: CDR1 MDHEN, CDR2 SYDVKM. The CDR3 here is CASSSLRTGVVQPQHF. The CDR3 nucleotides are TGTGCCAGCAGCTCCCTTCGGACAGGGGTTGTTCAGCCCCAGCATTTT.

The chain couples TRBV4-3 to TRBJ1-1; the match to TRBD1 covers 9 bases. Germline loops: CDR1 LGHNA, CDR2 YSLEER. Trimming took 4 bases from V and 11 from J; bases not matched to a gene: 5. This CDR3 is 12 amino acids long. The CDR3 nucleotides are TGCGCCAGCAGCCCCGGGACAGGGATGGCTTTCTTT. Translating it yields CASSPGTGMAFF.

A few counts support this clonotype. This chain connects TRBV29-1 to TRBJ2-3; D not resolved. V lost 8 bases and J 2 bases, leaving 14 bases between the germline ends. Germline V gene lookup returns CDR1 SQVTM and CDR2 ANQGSEA. The CDR3 loop spans 13 amino acids. For the CDR3, the DNA is TGCAGCCTTTGGGTCTCCCTCACAGATACGCAGTATTTT. Translation gives CSLWVSLTDTQYF.

The chain uses TRBV20-1 and TRBJ1-2; D is ambiguous. Trimming pared 2 bases from V and 1 base from J, leaving 8 bases between. Per germline, CDR1 DFQATT and CDR2 SNEGSKA (reference sequence). The CDR3 spans 13 residues. The DNA for the CDR3 is TGCAGTGCTAGAAAGGCCAGTAACTATGGCTACACCTTC. Its protein is CSARKASNYGYTF.

The chain's CDR3 is CSARGPNGPEAFF. In DNA, the CDR3 is TGCAGTGCTAGAGGGCCGAACGGCCCTGAAGCTTTCTTT. The V call is TRBV20-1, the J call TRBJ1-1; D is unclear. Germline V gene sequence: CDR1 DFQATT, CDR2 SNEGSKA (reference sequence). Trimming left V 1 base short and J 6 bases short, with 12 bases between. The CDR3 spans 13 residues.